This TCR beta chain was recovered during a study of pediatric ulcerative colitis. Study-level information: Ulcerative colitis patients had pancolitis or left-sided colitis, with confirming histology.

Each sample received Survey-level depth of up to 500,000 reads. Measured with immunoSEQ multiplex PCR; TCRdb has only the in-frame clones, and not every one. The repertoire has 50,000 to 65,000 clones, about 90% of them found once; the top ten carry around 3.3%. Concerning this clone: The target antigen is unknown.

Study-level results: Ulcerative colitis patients shared more blood-rectal clones than controls. Rectal repertoires separated controls, mild-moderate and acute severe colitis.

Trimming left V 4 bases short and J 7 bases short, with 20 bases between. The CDR3 loop spans 15 amino acids. The germline V gene has CDR1 MGHRA and CDR2 YSYEKL. The clonotype was recovered from a boy aged 10-17 years with severe ulcerative colitis. Sequencing was done on a sample of blood. V gene TRBV4-1 combines with J gene TRBJ2-7, with a tentative D call TRBD2 (6 bases). CDR3 residues: CASSLTGTSGDEQYF. The CDR3 coding sequence is TGCGCCAGCAGCCTGACCGGGACCTCGGGGGATGAGCAGTACTTC.